The text below deals with one T cell receptor beta chain. The source of the sample is a study of blood T cell repertoires in COVID-19. There are 18 residues in the CDR3. From germline, CDR1 is SGHTA and CDR2 FQGTGA. J lost 5 bases, V lost 5 bases, and 16 bases had no gene match. The method was immunoSEQ multiplex PCR; TCRdb's version includes in-frame clones alone and lacks a portion of them. Of roughly 500,000 clones listed, roughly 85% are singletons. The sequenced material came from peripheral blood. The clonotype originates from a human donor in a cohort sampled during active COVID-19. V gene TRBV7-3 combines with J gene TRBJ2-1, with TRBD2 matching over 9 bases. CDR3 sequence (DNA): TGTGCCAGCAGCCCCGGGGTCTTGGCTAGCGGGGTGGACAATGAGCAGTTCTTC. Encoded protein: CASSPGVLASGVDNEQFF.